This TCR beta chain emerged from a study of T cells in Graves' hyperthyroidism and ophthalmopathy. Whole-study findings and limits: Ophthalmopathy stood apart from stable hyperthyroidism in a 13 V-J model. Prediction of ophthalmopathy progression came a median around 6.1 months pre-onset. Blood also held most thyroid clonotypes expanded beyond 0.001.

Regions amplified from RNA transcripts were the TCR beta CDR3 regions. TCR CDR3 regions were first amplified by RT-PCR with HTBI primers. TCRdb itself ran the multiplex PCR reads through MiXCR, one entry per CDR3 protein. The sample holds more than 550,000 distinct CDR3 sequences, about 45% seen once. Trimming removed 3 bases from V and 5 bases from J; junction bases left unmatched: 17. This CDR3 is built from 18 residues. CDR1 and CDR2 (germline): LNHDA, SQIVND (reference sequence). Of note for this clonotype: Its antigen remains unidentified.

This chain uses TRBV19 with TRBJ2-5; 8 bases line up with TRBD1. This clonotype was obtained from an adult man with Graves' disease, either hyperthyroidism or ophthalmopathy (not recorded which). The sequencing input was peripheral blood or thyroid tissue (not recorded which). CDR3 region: CASSITLFRGLFCETQYF. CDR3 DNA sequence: TGTGCCAGTAGTATCACCTTATTCAGGGGGCTTTTTTGCGAGACCCAGTACTTC.